This T cell receptor beta chain comes out of a study of cytomegalovirus exposure and HLA in healthy donors. Study-level background: Later, an analysis reported that the 100 to 150 validation repertoires had used the same platform as the approximately 680 first-cohort repertoires. Study-level results: The finding came from a later analysis; first-cohort TCR clusters tended to co-occur in the approximately 120 validation repertoires.

TCRdb's copy holds only in-frame clones and misses some; the assay was immunoSEQ multiplex PCR. The data hold 200,000 to 250,000 clones, with roughly 87% observed a single time. With respect to this clone: Its antigen is unidentified.

The CDR3 runs 11 residues. V gave up 7 bases and J gave up 8 bases, with 11 bases separating them. The germline gives CDR1 MNHNS, CDR2 SASEGT. The J gene is TRBJ1-1, the V gene TRBV6-1; D is undetermined. The TCR originated in a man younger than 35 in good health and CMV-seropositive. Specimen: PBMCs. The chain's CDR3 is CASIYLEEAFF. CDR3 bases: TGTGCCAGCATCTACTTAGAGGAAGCTTTCTTT.